Listed below are T cell receptor beta chains from one sample, sequenced in a study of beta chain features in type 1 diabetes. Libraries were prepared by immunoSEQ multiplex PCR; TCRdb keeps only in-frame clonotypes and omits some of them. This sample has 500,000 to 700,000 clones; 15% to 18% occur once, and the top ten carry about 0.087%. Sample: naive CD4+ T cells from blood. All receptors derive from a man between 18 and 29 years old in good health. CDR3s include the opening cysteine and the closing phenylalanine or tryptophan. A D gene is named only where the DNA matches it firmly. Expanded clones get a size class; other rows say once, few or many, or leave the size out.

clone_size,j_call,d_call,cdr3_length,v_call,cdr3_nt,cdr3_aa
-,TRBJ2-1,TRBD2,15,TRBV5-1,TGCGCCAGCAGCTTGGCAGGTAGCGGGAGGGGTGAGCAGTTCTTC,CASSLAGSGRGEQFF
few,TRBJ2-1,-,15,TRBV7-2,TGTGCCAGCAGCTTACGTGGACCGATCTACAATGAGCAGTTCTTC,CASSLRGPIYNEQFF
few,TRBJ2-2,-,16,TRBV5-1,TGCGCCAGCAGCTTGTTCCGGGGAATGAACACCGGGGAGCTGTTTTTT,CASSLFRGMNTGELFF
-,TRBJ2-5,-,9,TRBV29-1,TGCAGCGTGGGGACAAGTTCATACTTC,CSVGTSSYF
-,TRBJ1-5,-,15,TRBV28,TGTGCCAGCACCCTGACCGGTTATAGCAATCAGCCCCAGCATTTT,CASTLTGYSNQPQHF
-,TRBJ1-4,TRBD1,15,TRBV9,TGTGCCAGCAGCGGACAGGGGGTTACTAATGAAAAACTGTTTTTT,CASSGQGVTNEKLFF
few,TRBJ2-3,-,16,TRBV4-3,TGCGCCAGCAGCCAGGATAGGTGGGGGGCGGGAGATACGCAGTATTTT,CASSQDRWGAGDTQYF
-,TRBJ1-5,-,12,TRBV15,TGTGCCACCAGCCTGGGCAATCAGCCCCAGCATTTT,CATSLGNQPQHF
few,TRBJ2-1,TRBD1,15,TRBV19,TGTGCCAGTAGTAGCCGGGACAGGGCCTACAATGAGCAGTTCTTC,CASSSRDRAYNEQFF
few,TRBJ2-7,TRBD2,13,TRBV7-9,TGTGCCAGTCTAAGTAGCGGGGGATTCGAGCAGTACTTC,CASLSSGGFEQYF
few,TRBJ2-1,TRBD2,18,TRBV15,TGTGCCACCAGCAGAGACCGACTAGCGGGCGTCTCCTACAATGAGCAGTTCTTC,CATSRDRLAGVSYNEQFF
-,TRBJ2-1,-,12,TRBV19,TGTGCCAGTGGGACAATTCCCAATGAGCAGTTCTTC,CASGTIPNEQFF
-,TRBJ1-3,TRBD1,14,TRBV15,TGTGCCACCAGCAAGACAGGGACGGGAAACACCATATATTTT,CATSKTGTGNTIYF